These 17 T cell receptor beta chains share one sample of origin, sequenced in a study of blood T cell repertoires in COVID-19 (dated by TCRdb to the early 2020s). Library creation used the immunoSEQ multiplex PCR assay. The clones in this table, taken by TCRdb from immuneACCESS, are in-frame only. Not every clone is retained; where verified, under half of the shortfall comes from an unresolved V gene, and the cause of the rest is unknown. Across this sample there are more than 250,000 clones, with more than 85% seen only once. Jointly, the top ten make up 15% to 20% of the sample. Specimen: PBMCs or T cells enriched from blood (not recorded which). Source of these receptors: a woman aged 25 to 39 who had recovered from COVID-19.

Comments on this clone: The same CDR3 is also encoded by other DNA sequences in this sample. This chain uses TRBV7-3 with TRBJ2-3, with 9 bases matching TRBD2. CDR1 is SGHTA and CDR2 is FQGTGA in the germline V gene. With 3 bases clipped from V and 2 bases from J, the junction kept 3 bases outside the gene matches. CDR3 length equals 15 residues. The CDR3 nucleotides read TGTGCCAGCAGCTTGACTAGCGGCTTCACAGATACGCAGTATTTT. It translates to CASSLTSGFTDTQYF.

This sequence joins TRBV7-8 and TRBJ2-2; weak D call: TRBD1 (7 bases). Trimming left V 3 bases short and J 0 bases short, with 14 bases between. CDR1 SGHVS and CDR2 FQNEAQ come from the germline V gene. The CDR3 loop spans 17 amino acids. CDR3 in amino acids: CASSLRRGQPNTGELFF. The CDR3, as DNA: TGTGCCAGCAGCTTGAGGAGGGGACAGCCGAACACCGGGGAGCTGTTTTTT.

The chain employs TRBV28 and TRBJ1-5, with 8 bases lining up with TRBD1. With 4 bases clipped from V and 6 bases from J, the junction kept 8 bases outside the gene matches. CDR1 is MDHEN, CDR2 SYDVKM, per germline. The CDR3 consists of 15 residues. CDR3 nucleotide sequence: TGTGCCAGCAGTTCGGGGGGACAGGCCTTTCAGCCCCAGCATTTT. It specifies CASSSGGQAFQPQHF.

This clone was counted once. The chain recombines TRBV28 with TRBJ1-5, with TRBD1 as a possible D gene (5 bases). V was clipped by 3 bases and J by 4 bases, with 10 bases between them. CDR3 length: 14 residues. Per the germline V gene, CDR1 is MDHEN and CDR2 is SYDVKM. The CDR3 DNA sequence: TGTGCCAGCAGTTTTTTACAGGAAAATCAGCCCCAGCATTTT. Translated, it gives CASSFLQENQPQHF.

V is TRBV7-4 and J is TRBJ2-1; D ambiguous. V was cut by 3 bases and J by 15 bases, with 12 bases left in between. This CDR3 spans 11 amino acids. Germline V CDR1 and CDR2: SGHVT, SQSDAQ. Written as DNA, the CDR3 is TGTGCCAGCAGCTTTGACTGGCTGCCGTTCTTC. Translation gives CASSFDWLPFF.

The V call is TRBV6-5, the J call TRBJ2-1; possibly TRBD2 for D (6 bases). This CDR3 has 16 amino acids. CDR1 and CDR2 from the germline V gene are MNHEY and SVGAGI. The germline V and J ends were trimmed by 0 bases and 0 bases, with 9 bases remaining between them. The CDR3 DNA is TGTGCCAGCAGTTACTCGGGTAGCGGCTCCTACAATGAGCAGTTCTTC. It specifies CASSYSGSGSYNEQFF.

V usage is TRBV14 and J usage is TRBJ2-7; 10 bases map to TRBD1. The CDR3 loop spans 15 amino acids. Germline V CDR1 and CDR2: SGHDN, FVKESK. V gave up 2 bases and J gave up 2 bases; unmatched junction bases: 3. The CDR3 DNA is TGTGCCAGCAGCCAACCGGACAGGGGGGCCTACGAGCAGTACTTC. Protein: CASSQPDRGAYEQYF. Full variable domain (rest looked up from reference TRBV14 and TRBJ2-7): EAGVTQFPSHSVIEKGQTVTLRCDPISGHDNLYWYRRVMGKEIKFLLHFVKESKQDESGMPNNRFLAERTGGTYSTLKVQPAELEDSGVYFCASSQPDRGAYEQYFGPGTRLTVT.

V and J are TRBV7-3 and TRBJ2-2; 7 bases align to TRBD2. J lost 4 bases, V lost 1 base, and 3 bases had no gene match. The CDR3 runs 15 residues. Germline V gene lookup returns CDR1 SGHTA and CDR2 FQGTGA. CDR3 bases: TGTGCCAGCAGCTTAAGCGGGAGAAGCACCGGGGAGCTGTTTTTT. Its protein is CASSLSGRSTGELFF.

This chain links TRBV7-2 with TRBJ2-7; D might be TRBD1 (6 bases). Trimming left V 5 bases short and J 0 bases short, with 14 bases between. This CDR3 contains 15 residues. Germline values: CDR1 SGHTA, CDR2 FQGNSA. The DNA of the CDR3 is TGTGCCAGCAGCCAGCCGACAGGAGCCTCCTACGAGCAGTACTTC. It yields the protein CASSQPTGASYEQYF.

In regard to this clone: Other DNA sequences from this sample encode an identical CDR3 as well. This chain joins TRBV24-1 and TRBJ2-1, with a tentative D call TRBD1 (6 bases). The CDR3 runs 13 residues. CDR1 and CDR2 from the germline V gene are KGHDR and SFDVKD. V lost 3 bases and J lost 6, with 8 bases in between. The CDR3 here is CATSDPGVNEQFF. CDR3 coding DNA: TGTGCCACCAGTGATCCAGGGGTCAATGAGCAGTTCTTC.

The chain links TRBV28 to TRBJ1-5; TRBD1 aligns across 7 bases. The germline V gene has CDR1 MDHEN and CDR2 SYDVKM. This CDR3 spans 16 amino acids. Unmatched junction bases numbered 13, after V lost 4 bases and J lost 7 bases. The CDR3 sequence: CASSSQARGYGQPQHF. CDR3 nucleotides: TGTGCCAGCAGTTCTCAGGCCAGGGGGTACGGACAGCCCCAGCATTTT.

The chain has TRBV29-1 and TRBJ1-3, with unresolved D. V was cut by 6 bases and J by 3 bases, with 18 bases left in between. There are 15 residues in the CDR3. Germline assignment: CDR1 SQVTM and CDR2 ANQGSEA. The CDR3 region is CSVLERLPHGNTIYF. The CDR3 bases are TGCAGCGTGTTAGAGCGCTTACCTCATGGAAACACCATATATTTT. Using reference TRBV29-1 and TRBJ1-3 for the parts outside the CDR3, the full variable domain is SAVISQKPSRDICQRGTSLTIQCQVDSQVTMMFWYRQQPGQSLTLIATANQGSEATYESGFVIDKFPISRPNLTFSTLTVSNMSPEDSSIYLCSVLERLPHGNTIYFGEGSWLTVV.

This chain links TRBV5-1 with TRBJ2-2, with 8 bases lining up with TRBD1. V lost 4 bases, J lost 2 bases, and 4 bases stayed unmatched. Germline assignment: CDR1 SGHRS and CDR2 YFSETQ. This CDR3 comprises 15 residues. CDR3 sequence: CASSMDRVNTGELFF. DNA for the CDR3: TGCGCCAGCAGCATGGACAGGGTAAACACCGGGGAGCTGTTTTTT.

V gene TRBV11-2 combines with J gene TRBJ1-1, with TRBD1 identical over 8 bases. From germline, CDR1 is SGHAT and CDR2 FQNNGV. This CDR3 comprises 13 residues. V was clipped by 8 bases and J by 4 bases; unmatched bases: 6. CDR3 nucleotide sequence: TGTGCCAGCCGCACTACAGGGGGCACTGAAGCTTTCTTT. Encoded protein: CASRTTGGTEAFF.

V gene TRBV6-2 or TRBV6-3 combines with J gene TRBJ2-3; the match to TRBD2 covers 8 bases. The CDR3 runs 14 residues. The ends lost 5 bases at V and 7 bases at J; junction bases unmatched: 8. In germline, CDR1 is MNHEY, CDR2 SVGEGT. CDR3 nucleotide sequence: TGTGCCAGCAGTCCCGGGACTAGTACGTATACGCAGTATTTT. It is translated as CASSPGTSTYTQYF.

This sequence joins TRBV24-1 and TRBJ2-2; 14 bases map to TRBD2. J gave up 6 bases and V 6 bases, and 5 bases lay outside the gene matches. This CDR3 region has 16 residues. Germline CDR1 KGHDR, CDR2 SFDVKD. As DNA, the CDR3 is TGTGCCACCAGTTCGACTAGCGGGGGGGCCCCCGGGGAGCTGTTTTTT. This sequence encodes CATSSTSGGAPGELFF.

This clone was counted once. The CDR3 is CASSMGLAGGKFGYEQYF. CDR3 DNA sequence: TGCGCCAGCAGCATGGGACTAGCGGGAGGAAAATTCGGCTACGAGCAGTACTTC. The chain couples TRBV5-1 to TRBJ2-7; TRBD2 aligns across 15 bases. Germline CDR1 and CDR2: SGHRS and YFSETQ. Losses at the gene ends were 4 bases for V and 3 bases for J; bases not matched to a gene: 11. This CDR3 contains 18 residues.